The clone carrying this T cell receptor beta chain turned up a few times. From germline, CDR1 is MNHEY and CDR2 SVGAGI. V was pared by 6 bases and J by 7 bases, with 18 bases between. This CDR3 region has 14 residues. It was through 5'RACE template switching that TCR cDNA was made, with a universal primer site and UMIs added. TCRdb ran MiXCR on the 5' RACE reads and lists one entry per CDR3 protein. The data contain 300,000 to 400,000 distinct CDR3 sequences, under 15% of them singletons. This record belongs to a study of T cells after yellow fever vaccination. The chain is built from TRBV6-5 and TRBJ1-2; D possibly corresponds to TRBD1 (6 bases). The sample consisted of CD4+ T cells sorted from PBMCs, taken 15 days after the yellow fever booster vaccination. The source of this sequence is a young man who received the YFV17D yellow fever vaccine. The CDR3 loop reads CASSPEGGVPGYTF. The CDR3 coding sequence is TGTGCCAGCAGCCCTGAGGGGGGGGTTCCTGGCTACACCTTC.